This TCR beta chain comes out of a study of T cells expressing NK-cell markers. Study-wide background: Sorted CD3+CD56-NKG2C+, CD3+CD56+NKG2C+ and CD3+CD56+NKG2C- T cells supplied the TCR beta repertoires.

Following a re-call of the 5' RACE reads, TCRdb has one entry per CDR3 protein and lacks DNA. In all, the sample yields approximately 150,000 distinct CDR3 sequences. Note on this clonotype: What it binds is not known.

Whole-study findings and limits: Where four donors were concerned, these clonotypes also led the CD3+CD56-NKG2C+ fraction.

CDR1 and CDR2 (germline): SGHVS, FQNEAQ. The CDR3 spans 14 residues. The chain couples TRBV7-8 to TRBJ2-5. Sequencing was done on a sample of blood T cells: a sorted CD56 or NKG2C T cell subset, CD4+ or CD8+ T cells, or bulk PBMC T cells (not recorded which). The TCR comes from a man aged 18 to 30 in good health. CDR3 amino acids: CASSLALEAQTQYF.